This T cell receptor (beta chain) originates from a study of blood T cell repertoires in COVID-19. About the research overall: PBMCs, B-cell-depleted T cells, or T cells were the source of the cDNA or gDNA that made up the material.

In the original processing: Amplified reference gene primers provided the basis for estimating nucleated cell counts. The method was immunoSEQ multiplex PCR; TCRdb's version includes in-frame clones alone and lacks a portion of them. The D gene and trimming were derived from the DNA, and the V and J assignments and clone size from that table. The table shows about 670,000 clones, with 90% occurring only once. Per germline, CDR1 MGHDK and CDR2 SYGVNS. Trimming cost V 4 bases and J 2 bases, with 17 bases left between them. This CDR3 comprises 16 residues. The sequencing input was peripheral blood. This TCR derives from a woman under 30 with acute or convalescent COVID-19. This rearrangement joins TRBV25-1 to TRBJ2-5; D gene uncertain. Here the CDR3 DNA reads TGTGCCAGCAGTGGCTACCGGGTCTCCTTTCAAGAGACCCAGTACTTC. Its translation: CASSGYRVSFQETQYF. The full variable domain, in which reference TRBV25-1 and TRBJ2-5 provide the parts outside the CDR3, is EADIYQTPRYLVIGTGKKITLECSQTMGHDKMYWYQQDPGMELHLIHYSYGVNSTEKGDLSSESTVSRIRTEHFPLTLESARPSHTSQYLCASSGYRVSFQETQYFGPGTRLLVL.